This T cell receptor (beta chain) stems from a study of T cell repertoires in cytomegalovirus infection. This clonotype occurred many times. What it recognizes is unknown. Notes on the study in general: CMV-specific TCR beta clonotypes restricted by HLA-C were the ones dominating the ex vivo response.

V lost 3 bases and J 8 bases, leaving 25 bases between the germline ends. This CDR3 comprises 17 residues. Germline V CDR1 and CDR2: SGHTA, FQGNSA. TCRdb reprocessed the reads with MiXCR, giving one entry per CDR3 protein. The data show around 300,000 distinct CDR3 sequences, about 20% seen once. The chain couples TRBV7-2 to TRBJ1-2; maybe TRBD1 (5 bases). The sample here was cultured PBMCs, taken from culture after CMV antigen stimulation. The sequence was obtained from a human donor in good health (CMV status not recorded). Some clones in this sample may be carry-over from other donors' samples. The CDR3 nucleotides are TGTGCCAGCAGCTTTCCACGGGACCGCACCTATGTTTCGGGCTACACCTTC. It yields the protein CASSFPRDRTYVSGYTF.